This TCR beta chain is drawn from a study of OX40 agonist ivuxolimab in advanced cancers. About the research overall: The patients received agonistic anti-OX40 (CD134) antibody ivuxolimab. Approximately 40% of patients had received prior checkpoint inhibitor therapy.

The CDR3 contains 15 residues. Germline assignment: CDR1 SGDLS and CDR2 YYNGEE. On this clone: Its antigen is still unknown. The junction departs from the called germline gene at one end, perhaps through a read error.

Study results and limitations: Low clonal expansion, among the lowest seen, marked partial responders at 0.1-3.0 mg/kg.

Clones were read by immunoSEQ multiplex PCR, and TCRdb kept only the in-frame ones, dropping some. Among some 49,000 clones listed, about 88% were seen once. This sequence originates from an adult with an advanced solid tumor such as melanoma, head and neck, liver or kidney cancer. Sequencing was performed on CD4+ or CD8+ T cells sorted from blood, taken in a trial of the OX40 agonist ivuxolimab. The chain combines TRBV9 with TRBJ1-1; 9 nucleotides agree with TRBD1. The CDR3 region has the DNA TGTGCCAGCAGCCCCTCCGGGACAGGGAACAATGAAGCTTTCTTT. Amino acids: CASSPSGTGNNEAFF.